This T cell receptor (beta chain) emerged from a study of OX40 agonist ivuxolimab in advanced cancers. About the research overall: Ivuxolimab, an antibody that agonizes OX40 (CD134), was administered to the patients.

CDR3 length: 14 amino acids. The V end was cut by 2 bases, the J end by 0 bases, with 6 bases between. Germline V lookup: CDR1 SGHDN, CDR2 FVKESK. This clone has a single count. This table comes from immunoSEQ multiplex PCR, and its TCRdb copy is limited to in-frame clones, with some not included. The data hold around 60,000 clones, with over 75% observed a single time. Enrollment shut out patients with autoimmune disease history or systemic immunosuppression. Blood was sampled at baseline, cycle 4 day 1, and cycle 7 day 1. The sequencing here drew on CD4+ or CD8+ T cells sorted from blood, taken in a trial of the OX40 agonist ivuxolimab. The rearrangement links TRBV14 to TRBJ2-3, with D possibly being TRBD2 (5 bases). The receptor was derived from an adult with an advanced solid tumor such as melanoma, head and neck, liver or kidney cancer. The CDR3 sequence is CASSQWESTDTQYF. CDR3 coding DNA: TGTGCCAGCAGCCAATGGGAGAGCACAGATACGCAGTATTTT.